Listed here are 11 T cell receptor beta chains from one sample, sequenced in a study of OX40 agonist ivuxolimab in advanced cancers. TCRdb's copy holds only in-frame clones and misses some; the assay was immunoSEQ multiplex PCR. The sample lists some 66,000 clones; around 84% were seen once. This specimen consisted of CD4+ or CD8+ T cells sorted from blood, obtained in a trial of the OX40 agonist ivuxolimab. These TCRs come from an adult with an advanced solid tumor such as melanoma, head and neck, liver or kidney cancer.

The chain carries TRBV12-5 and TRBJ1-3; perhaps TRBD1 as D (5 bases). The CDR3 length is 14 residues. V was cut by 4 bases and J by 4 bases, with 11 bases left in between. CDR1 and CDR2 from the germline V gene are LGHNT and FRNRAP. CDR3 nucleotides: TGTGCTAGTGGTTCGGGGCAGGGCGGAAACACCATATATTTT. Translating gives CASGSGQGGNTIYF.

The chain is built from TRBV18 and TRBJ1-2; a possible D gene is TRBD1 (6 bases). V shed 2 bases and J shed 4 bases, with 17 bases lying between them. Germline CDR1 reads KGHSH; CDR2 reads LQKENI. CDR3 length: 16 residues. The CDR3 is CASSPALAGEGYGYTF. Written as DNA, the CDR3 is TGTGCCAGCTCACCAGCCTTAGCAGGGGAGGGCTATGGCTACACCTTC.

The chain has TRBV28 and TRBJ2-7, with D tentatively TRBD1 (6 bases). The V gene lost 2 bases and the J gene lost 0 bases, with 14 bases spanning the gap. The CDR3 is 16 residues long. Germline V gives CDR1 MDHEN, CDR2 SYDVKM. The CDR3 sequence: CASSLRWQGISYEQYF. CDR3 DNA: TGTGCCAGCAGTTTACGGTGGCAGGGGATCTCCTACGAGCAGTACTTC.

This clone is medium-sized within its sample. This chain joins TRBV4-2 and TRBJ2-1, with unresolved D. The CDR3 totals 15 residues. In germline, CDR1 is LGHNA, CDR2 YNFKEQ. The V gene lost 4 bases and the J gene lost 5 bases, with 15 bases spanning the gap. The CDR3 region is CASSPLPGAHNEQFF. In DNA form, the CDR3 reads TGTGCCAGCAGCCCGTTACCCGGAGCACACAATGAGCAGTTCTTC.

In DNA, the CDR3 is TGCGCCAGCAGCACGGGACAGACAAGCTCCTACGAGCAGTACTTC. It encodes CASSTGQTSSYEQYF. V usage is TRBV5-1 and J usage is TRBJ2-7; 7 bases fit TRBD1. Trimming cost V 4 bases and J 0 bases; bases outside gene matches: 7. CDR1 SGHRS and CDR2 YFSETQ come from the germline V gene. The CDR3 is 15 residues long. The whole variable domain, remainder taken from reference TRBV5-1 and TRBJ2-7, is KAGVTQTPRYLIKTRGQQVTLSCSPISGHRSVSWYQQTPGQGLQFLFEYFSETQRNKGNFPGRFSGRQFSNSRSEMNVSTLELGDSALYLCASSTGQTSSYEQYFGPGTRLTVT.

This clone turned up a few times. The CDR3 DNA reads TGTGCCAGCAGGTTCAGCGGGGCCAACGTCCTGACTTTC. It specifies CASRFSGANVLTF. The chain uses TRBV11-2 and TRBJ2-6; D gene unclear. CDR3 size: 13 residues. V gave up 6 bases and J gave up 4 bases, with 7 bases separating them. Germline V CDR1 and CDR2: SGHAT, FQNNGV.

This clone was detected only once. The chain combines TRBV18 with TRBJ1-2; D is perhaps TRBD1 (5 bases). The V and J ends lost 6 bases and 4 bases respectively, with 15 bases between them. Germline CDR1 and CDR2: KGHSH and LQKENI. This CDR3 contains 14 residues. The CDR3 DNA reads TGTGCCAGCTCCGAGACAGCGACCTCCTATGGCTACACCTTC. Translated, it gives CASSETATSYGYTF.

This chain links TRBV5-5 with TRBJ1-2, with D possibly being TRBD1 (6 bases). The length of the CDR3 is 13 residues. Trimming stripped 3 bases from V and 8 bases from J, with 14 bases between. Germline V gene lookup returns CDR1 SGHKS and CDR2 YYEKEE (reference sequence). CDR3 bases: TGTGCCAGCAGCTCAACAGGGCTGGGCGGCTACACCTTC. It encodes CASSSTGLGGYTF.

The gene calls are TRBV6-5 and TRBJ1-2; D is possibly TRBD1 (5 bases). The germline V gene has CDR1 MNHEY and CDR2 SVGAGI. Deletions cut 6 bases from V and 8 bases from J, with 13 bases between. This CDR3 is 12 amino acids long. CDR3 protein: CASSLQERGYTF. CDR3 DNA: TGTGCCAGCAGCCTACAGGAACGCGGCTACACCTTC.

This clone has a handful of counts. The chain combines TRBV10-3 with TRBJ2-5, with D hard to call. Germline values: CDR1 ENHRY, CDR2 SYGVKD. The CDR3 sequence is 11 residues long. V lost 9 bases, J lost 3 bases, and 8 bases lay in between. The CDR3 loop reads CAIGPEETQYF. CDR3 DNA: TGTGCCATAGGTCCGGAAGAGACCCAGTACTTC.

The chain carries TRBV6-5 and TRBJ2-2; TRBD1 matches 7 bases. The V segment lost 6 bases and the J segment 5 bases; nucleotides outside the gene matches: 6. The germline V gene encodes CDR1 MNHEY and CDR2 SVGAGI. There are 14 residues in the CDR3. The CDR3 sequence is CASSRDSLTGELFF. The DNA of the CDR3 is TGTGCCAGCAGCCGGGACAGTCTAACCGGGGAGCTGTTTTTT.